The clone carrying this T cell receptor (beta chain) was recorded a few times. V lost 3 bases to trimming and J lost 3 bases, with 8 bases between them. Germline loops: CDR1 DFQATT, CDR2 SNEGSKA (reference sequence). The CDR3 is 12 residues long. This entry belongs to a study of blood T cell repertoires in COVID-19. Study as a whole: COVID-19 samples, acute and convalescent, were from the United States, Italy and Spain. Nucleic acid was either cDNA or gDNA, and it came from T cells, B-cell-depleted T cells, or PBMCs.

Authors' data handling: Counts of nucleated cells, estimated from reference gene primer amplification, were obtained. Sequenced by immunoSEQ multiplex PCR; TCRdb stores in-frame clones only, minus some. V and J calls plus clone size are reproduced from that table; the DNA served to infer D and trimming. The profile shows under 250,000 clones, around 80% of them singletons. Sequences were obtained from peripheral blood. This receptor was obtained from a woman aged 18 to 35 with acute or convalescent COVID-19. This chain connects TRBV20-1 to TRBJ1-1; no clear D gene. In DNA form, the CDR3 reads TGCAGTGCTAGTGATAGCTACACTGAAGCTTTCTTT. Its translation is CSASDSYTEAFF.